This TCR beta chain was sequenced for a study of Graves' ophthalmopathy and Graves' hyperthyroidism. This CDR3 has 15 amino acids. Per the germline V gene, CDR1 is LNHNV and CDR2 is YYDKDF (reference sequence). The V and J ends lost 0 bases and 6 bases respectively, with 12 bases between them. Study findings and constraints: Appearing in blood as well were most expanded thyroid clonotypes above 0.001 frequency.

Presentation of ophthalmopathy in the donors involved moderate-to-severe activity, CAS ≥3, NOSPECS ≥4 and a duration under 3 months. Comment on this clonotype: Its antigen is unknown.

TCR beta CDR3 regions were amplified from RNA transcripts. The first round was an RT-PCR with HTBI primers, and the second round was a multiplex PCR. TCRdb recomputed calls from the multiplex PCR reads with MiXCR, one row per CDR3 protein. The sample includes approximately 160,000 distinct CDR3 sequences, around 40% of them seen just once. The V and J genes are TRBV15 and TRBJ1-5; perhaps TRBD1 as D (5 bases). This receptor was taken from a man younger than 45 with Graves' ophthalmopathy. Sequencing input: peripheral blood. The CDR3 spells CATSRDPQGGQPQHF. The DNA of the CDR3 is TGTGCCACCAGCAGAGATCCCCAGGGCGGTCAGCCCCAGCATTTT.